Each of the 9 T cell receptor beta chains below was sequenced from the same sample in a study of T cells in Graves' hyperthyroidism and ophthalmopathy. Amplified regions were TCR beta CDR3 sequences from RNA transcripts. A first-round RT-PCR of the TCR CDR3 used the HTBI primer set. TCRdb re-analysed the multiplex PCR reads in MiXCR, keeping a single row per CDR3 protein. The data hold 150,000 to 200,000 distinct CDR3 sequences, with about 18% observed a single time. The sample taken for sequencing was blood. These receptors all stem from a woman aged 50 to 60 with Graves' hyperthyroidism.

This clonotype has a count of ten or more. This chain joins TRBV20-1 and TRBJ1-5, with a weak D call TRBD1 (6 bases). The CDR3 is 13 amino acids. Trimming took off 4 bases at V and 5 bases at J, with 12 bases between the two ends. Germline CDR1 and CDR2: DFQATT and SNEGSKA (reference sequence). The CDR3 here is CSATDSPDQPQHF. For the CDR3, the DNA is TGCAGTGCTACGGACAGCCCTGATCAGCCCCAGCATTTT.

This clonotype was picked up many times. V is TRBV6-1 and J is TRBJ1-1, with D unresolved. Germline CDR1 reads MNHNS; CDR2 reads SASEGT. Trimming removed 6 bases from V and 1 base from J, with 15 bases in between. This CDR3 comprises 15 residues. This CDR3 reads CASSLRTGSNTEAFF. The CDR3 DNA reads as TGTGCCAGCAGCCTACGGACGGGATCGAACACTGAAGCTTTCTTT.

At least ten counts were recorded for this clonotype. V gene TRBV7-9 combines with J gene TRBJ2-1; 9 bases are a match to TRBD1. The V and J ends lost 6 bases and 10 bases, in that order; junction bases with no gene match: 7. There are 13 residues in the CDR3. CDR1 is SEHNR and CDR2 is FQNEAQ in the germline V gene (reference sequence). CDR3 protein: CASRPDRGGEQFF. The CDR3 region has the DNA TGTGCCAGCAGACCCGACAGGGGGGGAGAGCAGTTCTTC.

In this sample, this clonotype turned up a few times. This may be a read error: a much more frequent sequence differs by one nucleotide. The chain couples TRBV7-2 to TRBJ1-1, with unresolved D. The germline V gene encodes CDR1 SGHTA and CDR2 FQGNSA. The CDR3 loop spans 15 amino acids. CDR3 sequence: CASSLEAYLNTEALF. In DNA form, the CDR3 reads TGTGCCAGCAGCTTAGAAGCATATTTGAACACTGAAGCTCTCTTT.

A note on this clonotype: This may stem from a read error, because a much larger clone lies one nucleotide away. This chain connects TRBV6-1 to TRBJ1-2; D may be TRBD1 (5 bases). V was shortened by 7 bases and J by 3 bases, with 15 bases between the two germline ends. Germline values: CDR1 MNHNS, CDR2 SASEGT. CDR3 length equals 14 residues. This CDR3 is CASNTTGQYYGYTF. Here the CDR3 DNA reads TGTGCCAGCAATACGACGGGGCAGTACTATGGCTACACCTTC.

This clonotype was observed many times. The chain combines TRBV18 with TRBJ2-5, with a tentative D call TRBD2 (5 bases). This CDR3 region has 13 residues. CDR1 is KGHSH and CDR2 is LQKENI in the germline V gene. V lost 5 bases, J lost 5 bases, and 12 bases lay in between. CDR3 sequence reads: CASSNGLKETQYF. DNA of the CDR3: TGTGCCAGCTCAAATGGACTGAAGGAGACCCAGTACTTC.

Comments on this clonotype: A much larger clone lies one base from this, so it may be a read error. The chain uses TRBV28 and TRBJ1-2; D unresolved. The CDR3 spans 12 residues. CDR1 is MDHEN, CDR2 SYDVKM, per germline. The CDR3 loop is CASSNRHGGDTF. DNA of the CDR3: TGTGCCAGCAGTAATAGACATGGTGGCGACACCTTC.

J is TRBJ1-4 and V is TRBV4-1, with D hard to call. The CDR3 spans 17 residues. Germline V gene lookup returns CDR1 MGHRA and CDR2 YSYEKL. V dropped 3 bases and J dropped 7 bases, with 21 bases sitting between them. The CDR3 is CASSHLQRTPDSEKLFF. The DNA of the CDR3 is TGCGCCAGCAGCCACCTTCAGAGGACCCCGGATAGTGAAAAACTGTTTTTT.

This clonotype has at least ten counts. This chain links TRBV27 with TRBJ2-2; the D is unclear. Trimming pared 9 bases from V and 1 base from J, leaving 12 bases between. The CDR3 is 14 amino acids. Germline CDR1 is MNHEY and CDR2 is SMNVEV (reference sequence). The CDR3 reads CASTVGWNTGELFF. The CDR3 DNA reads as TGTGCCAGTACAGTAGGGTGGAACACCGGGGAGCTGTTTTTT.